The clone carrying this TCR beta chain was observed at least ten times. Individual cDNA molecules received unique molecular identifiers. TCRdb recomputed calls from the 5' RACE reads with MiXCR, one row per CDR3 protein. This table has under 45,000 distinct CDR3 sequences, approximately 5.1% appearing once. The sample is drawn from a study of early T cells in non-severe SARS-CoV-2 infection. With 6 bases clipped from V and 0 bases from J, the junction kept 6 bases outside the gene matches. CDR1 SQVTM and CDR2 ANQGSEA come from the germline V gene. The CDR3 sequence is 14 residues long. Sequencing used whole blood, obtained at baseline. The chain is built from TRBV29-1 and TRBJ2-7; 9 bases match TRBD1. This sequence was found in an adult who was a healthcare worker with PCR-confirmed SARS-CoV-2 infection or an uninfected control (not recorded which). CDR3 sequence reads: CSVGGDRASYEQYF. The CDR3 DNA follows: TGCAGCGTGGGGGGGGACAGGGCCTCCTACGAGCAGTACTTC.